This T cell receptor delta chain was recorded in a study of gamma-delta chains in newborns, infants, children. Whole-study context: Microbial exposure reportedly drives polyclonal innate γδ T cell expansion after birth.

TCRdb re-called clones from the reads using CATT. Here the sample spans about 8,500 delta-chain clones, around 3.4% being singletons. There are 15 residues in the CDR3. Looked up from germline, CDR1 is GEAIGNYY and CDR2 is EKD. Only a few counts were recorded for this clone. A much bigger clone sits one base away, suggesting this may be a read error. This sample includes further DNA sequences coding for the same CDR3. This TCR came from a child who was a newborn, infant or young child, either healthy, febrile or measles-vaccinated (not recorded which). The J gene is TRDJ1, the V gene TRDV2; 9 positions agree with TRDD3. The sequencing input was blood. The CDR3 loop reads CACDILGEYTDKLIF. For the CDR3, the DNA is TGTGCCTGTGACATACTGGGGGAGTACACCGATAAGCTCATCTTT.